Sequencing of this T cell receptor beta chain was carried out in a study of T cell responses to AZD1222 COVID-19 vaccine. Study-level findings and limits: In the spike-specific TCR repertoire, nearly half reportedly target unmutated variant regions. CD4 TCRs associated with vaccination spanned spike, dominating at 160-218 and 743-854. Increases in Spike-specific TCR breadth and depth were seen after two AZD1222 doses. Sampling captured repertoires only after the peak T cell response.

Some clones are missing from TCRdb's copy, which holds only in-frame ones; the method was immunoSEQ multiplex PCR. Here the sample spans fewer than 70,000 clones, over 85% being singletons. For this clone: Its antigen is still unknown.

The clonotype was recovered from an adult in good health. The sequences come from peripheral blood, collected on day 0 of AZD1222 vaccination.

The CDR3 sequence: CASSPGTVNTEAFF. The CDR3 DNA reads as TGTGCCAGCAGCCCCGGGACAGTGAACACTGAAGCTTTCTTT. J is TRBJ1-1 and V is TRBV5-4; TRBD1 aligns across 7 bases. This CDR3 comprises 14 residues. From germline, CDR1 is SGHNT and CDR2 YYREEE (reference sequence). Trimming cost V 4 bases and J 0 bases; bases outside gene matches: 3.